This T cell receptor beta chain was found in a study of cytomegalovirus exposure and HLA in healthy donors. Overall study results and limits: About 87% or about 30% of the time was how often most TCR beta V segments were productive, according to an earlier analysis. Cytomegalovirus status, reportedly, was diagnosed with high specificity and sensitivity by the classifier. Confirmation in vitro established that three CMV-associated chains were specific for CMV antigens.

Concerning this clone: Its antigen is unidentified.

This PCR relied on a set of 60 Vbeta primers and 13 Jbeta primers. Here immunoSEQ multiplex PCR was the method, and the copy in TCRdb shows in-frame clones only, minus some. The sample lists approximately 160,000 clones; 75% to 90% were seen once. The sample was PBMCs. This TCR came from a human donor in good health.

CDR3 nucleotides: TGTGCCAGCAGCTTTTCAGGGGCTCAGCCCCAGCATTTT. This translates into CASSFSGAQPQHF. V usage is TRBV7-2 and J usage is TRBJ1-5; D might be TRBD1 (6 bases). The CDR3 is made up of 13 amino acids. Deletions cut 3 bases from V and 6 bases from J, with 9 bases between. Germline CDR1 reads SGHTA; CDR2 reads FQGNSA.